The 20 T cell receptor beta chains listed next were all sequenced from one sample in a study of blood T cells in healthy people across ages. Through a sample-barcoded 5' primer and a J-beta primer mix, a second PCR was run for roughly 6 to 12 cycles. MiXCR, applied by TCRdb to the 5' RACE reads, yields one record per CDR3 protein. Altogether under 1,000,000 distinct CDR3 sequences are present, approximately 35% being singletons, with the ten largest covering 10% to 15%. The source material was blood. Every receptor here comes from a man aged 18 to 29 in good health.

This chain uses TRBV11-2 with TRBJ2-7; 8 nucleotides line up with TRBD1. The CDR3 contains 17 residues. Germline loops: CDR1 SGHAT, CDR2 FQNNGV. V gave up 5 bases and J gave up 7 bases; unmatched junction bases: 19. This CDR3 reads CASSTGTGWSSYNEQYF. The CDR3 DNA reads TGTGCCAGCAGCACCGGGACAGGTTGGAGCTCCTACAATGAGCAGTACTTC.

CDR3: CASSEDTGFSFPEAFF. For the CDR3, the DNA is TGTGCCAGCAGTGAAGATACAGGTTTTTCTTTCCCTGAAGCTTTCTTT. The rearrangement links TRBV25-1 to TRBJ1-1, with D perhaps matching TRBD1 (5 bases). Per germline, CDR1 MGHDK and CDR2 SYGVNS. This CDR3 contains 16 residues. Trimming removed 2 bases from V and 6 bases from J, with 19 bases in between.

The chain uses TRBV7-8 and TRBJ2-5, with 8 bases fitting TRBD2. There are 15 residues in the CDR3. From germline, CDR1 is SGHVS and CDR2 FQNEAQ. J lost 11 bases, V lost 2 bases, and 13 bases had no gene match. The CDR3 protein is CASSLNGGARDEQYF. CDR3 sequence (DNA): TGTGCCAGCAGCTTAAACGGGGGGGCTAGGGATGAGCAGTACTTC.

This sequence joins TRBV2 and TRBJ2-7; 10 nucleotides agree with TRBD1. Germline V gives CDR1 SNHLY, CDR2 FYNNEI. The CDR3 has 14 residues. V lost 7 bases to trimming and J lost 3 bases; unmatched junction nucleotides: 6. CDR3 in DNA: TGTGCCAGCAATCGGGGACAGGGGATCTACGAGCAGTACTTC. The encoded protein is CASNRGQGIYEQYF.

This sequence joins TRBV5-1 and TRBJ1-2; no clear D. Per germline, CDR1 SGHRS and CDR2 YFSETQ. Deletions cut 4 bases from V and 8 bases from J, with 12 bases between. There are 12 residues in the CDR3. The CDR3 bases are TGCGCCAGCAGCCCTCAGAACGGGGGCTACACCTTC. Encoded protein: CASSPQNGGYTF.

The chain links TRBV18 to TRBJ1-2, with a tentative D call TRBD1 (5 bases). V was shortened by 2 bases and J by 3 bases, with 13 bases between the two germline ends. Germline V gene data show CDR1 as KGHSH and CDR2 as LQKENI. The CDR3 runs to 15 residues. The CDR3 DNA sequence: TGTGCCAGCTCACCAGGAGGGACCGGGTACTATGGCTACACCTTC. This encodes CASSPGGTGYYGYTF.

This clonotype has a count of ten or more. The gene calls are TRBV6-5 and TRBJ2-7; D might be TRBD1 (5 bases). This CDR3 has 14 amino acids. Between the trimmed V and J ends, which lost 3 bases and 2 bases, there was a span of 11 bases. Germline CDR1 MNHEY, CDR2 SVGAGI. The CDR3 bases are TGTGCCAGCAGTTATAGGGGTAACGCCTACGAGCAGTACTTC. The encoded protein is CASSYRGNAYEQYF.

CDR3 in DNA: TGCAGCGTTGAGGAATACCTGGGCACTGAAGCTTTCTTT. It is translated as CSVEEYLGTEAFF. The V call is TRBV29-1, the J call TRBJ1-1, with D hard to call. V lost 3 bases and J 4 bases, leaving 12 bases between the germline ends. This CDR3 is 13 amino acids long. CDR1 is SQVTM, CDR2 ANQGSEA, per germline.

This sequence joins TRBV4-2 and TRBJ2-1, with a tentative D call TRBD1 (5 bases). Germline V lookup: CDR1 LGHNA, CDR2 YNFKEQ. Trimming pared 1 base from V and 3 bases from J, leaving 7 bases between. The CDR3 has 14 amino acids. Here the CDR3 DNA reads TGTGCCAGCAGCCAAGGGGGCGACTACAATGAGCAGTTCTTC. It specifies CASSQGGDYNEQFF.

This clonotype has a count of ten or more. The V gene is TRBV20-1, the J gene TRBJ1-2, with D hard to call. The CDR3 length is 12 residues. The V end lost 6 bases, the J end lost 3 bases, and 11 bases lay between the germline ends. Germline CDR1 DFQATT, CDR2 SNEGSKA (reference sequence). The CDR3 DNA reads TGCAGTGCCTCGGGAGTATACTATGGCTACACCTTC. Residues: CSASGVYYGYTF.

This chain connects TRBV12-3 or TRBV12-4 to TRBJ1-2; the D gene is possibly TRBD1 (5 bases). This CDR3 has 11 amino acids. Trimming stripped 6 bases from V and 13 bases from J, with 15 bases between. The chain's CDR3 is CASSPPGPLTF. In DNA form, the CDR3 reads TGTGCCAGCAGCCCTCCGGGACCCCTCACCTTC.

The J gene is TRBJ2-5, the V gene TRBV2; D is ambiguous. Germline V CDR1 and CDR2: SNHLY, FYNNEI. Trimming left V 5 bases short and J 1 base short, with 11 bases between. This CDR3 has 14 residues. CDR3 sequence: CASSSDRSQETQYF. CDR3 nucleotides: TGTGCCAGCAGTTCCGACCGATCCCAAGAGACCCAGTACTTC. The full variable domain, with the rest looked up from reference TRBV2 and TRBJ2-5, is EPEVTQTPSHQVTQMGQEVILRCVPISNHLYFYWYRQILGQKVEFLVSFYNNEISEKSEIFDDQFSVERPDGSNFTLKIRSTKLEDSAMYFCASSSDRSQETQYFGPGTRLLVL.

The chain is built from TRBV3-1 and TRBJ2-7, with 9 bases lining up with TRBD1. J was trimmed by 4 bases and V by 4 bases; bases with no gene match: 5. CDR3 length: 14 residues. Looked up from germline, CDR1 is LGHDT and CDR2 is YNNKEL (reference sequence). The CDR3 region is CASSPVTGGYEQYF. CDR3 sequence (DNA): TGTGCCAGCAGCCCGGTGACAGGGGGTTACGAGCAGTACTTC.

This chain joins TRBV20-1 and TRBJ1-5; 7 nucleotides agree with TRBD1. This CDR3 contains 12 residues. CDR1 and CDR2 from the germline V gene are DFQATT and SNEGSKA (reference sequence). Germline trimming cut 5 bases from V and 7 bases from J; bases unmatched to any gene: 5. In DNA form, the CDR3 reads TGCAGTGCTCACAGGGGCGGGCAGCCCCAGCATTTT. Translating gives CSAHRGGQPQHF.

This clonotype was seen a few times. The CDR3 nucleotides read TGTGCCAGCAGTGAATCTAGGGTCTCTGGGGCCAACGTCCTGACTTTC. Encoded protein: CASSESRVSGANVLTF. The V and J genes are TRBV2 and TRBJ2-6; D not certain. The germline V and J ends were trimmed by 2 bases and 0 bases, with 8 bases remaining between them. Germline V gene data show CDR1 as SNHLY and CDR2 as FYNNEI. The CDR3 runs to 16 residues.

This chain connects TRBV5-5 to TRBJ2-1; D might be TRBD2 (6 bases). Trimming stripped 0 bases from V and 4 bases from J, with 14 bases between. CDR1 SGHKS and CDR2 YYEKEE come from the germline V gene (reference sequence). This CDR3 has 16 amino acids. The CDR3: CASSLDGGFEYNEQFF. The CDR3, as DNA: TGTGCCAGCAGCTTGGACGGGGGATTCGAATACAATGAGCAGTTCTTC.

The V gene is TRBV12-3 or TRBV12-4, the J gene TRBJ2-1, with 8 bases identical to TRBD2. V shed 10 bases, J shed 0 bases, and the junction held 5 bases outside the gene matches. The length of the CDR3 is 14 residues. CDR3 DNA: TGTGCCACCGTACTAGCGGTCTCCTACAATGAGCAGTTCTTC. Its translation: CATVLAVSYNEQFF.

In the case of this clonotype: It may be a read error: a sequence one base away is much more abundant. The chain employs TRBV20-1 and TRBJ2-1, with D maybe TRBD2 (6 bases). CDR3 length: 14 amino acids. Looked up from germline, CDR1 is DFQATT and CDR2 is SNEGSKA (reference sequence). CDR3 sequence: CSANLRGRYNGQFF. The CDR3 coding sequence is TGCAGTGCTAACCTACGGGGGAGGTACAATGGGCAGTTCTTC.

This clonotype came up many times. This chain joins TRBV20-1 and TRBJ2-3; the D is unclear. The germline V gene has CDR1 DFQATT and CDR2 SNEGSKA (reference sequence). Between the trimmed V and J ends, which lost 6 bases and 0 bases, there was a span of 10 bases. The CDR3 runs 13 residues. As DNA, the CDR3 is TGCAGTGCGAGACGGCCTAGCACAGATACGCAGTATTTT. It specifies CSARRPSTDTQYF.

This clonotype appeared a few times. The chain employs TRBV7-9 and TRBJ2-5; D not certain. The V end was cut by 7 bases, the J end by 5 bases, with 14 bases between. Germline V CDR1 and CDR2: SEHNR, FQNEAQ (reference sequence). This CDR3 comprises 13 residues. CDR3 DNA sequence: TGTGCCAGCAACCAGACCGGCTCGGAGACCCAGTACTTC. Residues: CASNQTGSETQYF.